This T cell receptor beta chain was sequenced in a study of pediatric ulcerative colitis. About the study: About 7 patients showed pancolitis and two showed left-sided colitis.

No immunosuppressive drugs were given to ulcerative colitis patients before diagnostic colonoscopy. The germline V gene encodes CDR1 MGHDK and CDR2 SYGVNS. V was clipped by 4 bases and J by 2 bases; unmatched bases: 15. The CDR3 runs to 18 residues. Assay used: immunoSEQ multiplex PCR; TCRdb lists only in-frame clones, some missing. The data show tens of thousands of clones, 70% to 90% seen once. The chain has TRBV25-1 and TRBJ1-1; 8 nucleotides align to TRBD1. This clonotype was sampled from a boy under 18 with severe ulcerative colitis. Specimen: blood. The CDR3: CASSARQGPHSNNTEAFF. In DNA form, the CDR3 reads TGTGCCAGCAGTGCCAGACAGGGGCCCCACTCTAATAACACTGAAGCTTTCTTT.